Each of the 18 T cell receptor beta chains below was sequenced from the same sample in a study of T cells after somatic rescue of genetic block. The method was immunoSEQ multiplex PCR; TCRdb's version includes in-frame clones alone and lacks a portion of them. The data show 110,000 or so clones, about nine tenths seen once. Input material: peripheral blood mononuclear cells (PBMCs). These receptors all stem from a woman in her late teens or twenties.

The sample holds one count of this clone. V usage is TRBV7-2 and J usage is TRBJ1-1, with 9 nucleotides matching TRBD1. Trimming removed 6 bases from V and 4 bases from J; junction bases left unmatched: 6. Germline values: CDR1 SGHTA, CDR2 FQGNSA. CDR3 length: 14 amino acids. Written as DNA, the CDR3 is TGTGCCAGCAGTTTTACAGGGGGCATCACTGAAGCTTTCTTT. The encoded protein is CASSFTGGITEAFF. Together with reference TRBV7-2 and TRBJ1-1, the CDR3 gives the full variable domain: GAGVSQSPSNKVTEKGKDVELRCDPISGHTALYWYRQSLGQGLEFLIYFQGNSAPDKSGLPSDRFSAERTGGSVSTLTIQRTQQEDSAVYLCASSFTGGITEAFFGQGTRLTVV.

The rearrangement uses TRBV28 and TRBJ1-1; the match to TRBD1 covers 7 bases. The CDR3 spans 15 residues. From germline, CDR1 is MDHEN and CDR2 SYDVKM. With V trimmed by 6 bases and J by 4 bases, 11 bases remained unmatched. CDR3 residues: CASSKNRGPGTEAFF. Here the CDR3 DNA reads TGTGCCAGCAGCAAAAACAGGGGTCCCGGCACTGAAGCTTTCTTT.

V usage is TRBV9 and J usage is TRBJ2-3, with 12 positions matching TRBD2. The CDR3 has 17 amino acids. The V gene's germline CDR1 is SGDLS and CDR2 YYNGEE. The V gene end was trimmed by 2 bases and the J gene end by 5 bases; junction bases not matched to a gene: 9. CDR3 in amino acids: CASSVDPSGGAVDTQYF. DNA for the CDR3: TGTGCCAGCAGCGTGGATCCTAGCGGGGGGGCCGTAGATACGCAGTATTTT. Supplemented by reference TRBV9 and TRBJ2-3, the full variable domain reads DSGVTQTPKHLITATGQRVTLRCSPRSGDLSVYWYQQSLDQGLQFLIQYYNGEERAKGNILERFSAQQFPDLHSELNLSSLELGDSALYFCASSVDPSGGAVDTQYFGPGTRLTVL.

V is TRBV19 and J is TRBJ1-2; unclear D gene. CDR1 and CDR2 from the germline V gene are LNHDA and SQIVND (reference sequence). V shed 6 bases and J shed 4 bases, with 3 bases lying between them. CDR3 length: 10 amino acids. The CDR3 nucleotides are TGTGCCAGTAGGACCTATGGCTACACCTTC. Amino acid sequence: CASRTYGYTF.

The V call is TRBV29-1, the J call TRBJ1-5; 8 nucleotides align to TRBD1. V gave up 6 bases and J gave up 1 base; unmatched junction bases: 2. This CDR3 comprises 13 residues. In germline, CDR1 is SQVTM, CDR2 ANQGSEA. CDR3 protein: CSVGDRSNQPQHF. The CDR3 bases are TGCAGCGTAGGGGACAGGAGCAATCAGCCCCAGCATTTT.

V is TRBV11-1 and J is TRBJ2-1, with 9 bases lining up with TRBD2. Germline V gene lookup returns CDR1 SGHAT and CDR2 FQDESV (reference sequence). The CDR3 is 18 residues long. The V and J ends lost 1 base and 2 bases, in that order; junction bases with no gene match: 9. The CDR3, as DNA: TGTGCCAGCAGCTTAGGGTCCCTAGCGGGGACGACCTACAATGAGCAGTTCTTC. Translated: CASSLGSLAGTTYNEQFF.

V is TRBV5-1 and J is TRBJ2-3; TRBD2 matches at 11 bases. The CDR3 loop spans 18 amino acids. CDR1 is SGHRS, CDR2 YFSETQ, per germline. V shed 0 bases, J shed 2 bases, and the junction held 8 bases outside the gene matches. In DNA, the CDR3 is TGCGCCAGCAGCTTGGCTAGCGGGGGGTCACGTAACACAGATACGCAGTATTTT. This sequence encodes CASSLASGGSRNTDTQYF. Full variable domain (rest looked up from reference TRBV5-1 and TRBJ2-3): KAGVTQTPRYLIKTRGQQVTLSCSPISGHRSVSWYQQTPGQGLQFLFEYFSETQRNKGNFPGRFSGRQFSNSRSEMNVSTLELGDSALYLCASSLASGGSRNTDTQYFGPGTRLTVL.

This chain joins TRBV5-1 and TRBJ2-1; D remains ambiguous. The ends were cut back, 1 base at V and 1 base at J, with 6 bases in the middle. CDR1 and CDR2 from the germline V gene are SGHRS and YFSETQ. The CDR3 is 14 amino acids. CDR3 amino acids: CASSLRRSYNEQFF. The CDR3 DNA reads as TGCGCCAGCAGCTTGAGAAGGTCCTACAATGAGCAGTTCTTC. The full variable domain, its missing parts supplied by reference TRBV5-1 and TRBJ2-1, is KAGVTQTPRYLIKTRGQQVTLSCSPISGHRSVSWYQQTPGQGLQFLFEYFSETQRNKGNFPGRFSGRQFSNSRSEMNVSTLELGDSALYLCASSLRRSYNEQFFGPGTRLTVL.

This chain uses TRBV2 with TRBJ2-4; TRBD1 might be the D (6 bases). CDR3 length: 12 amino acids. The germline V and J ends were trimmed by 6 bases and 16 bases, with 19 bases remaining between them. Germline CDR1 SNHLY, CDR2 FYNNEI. This CDR3 reads CASSSIQGLQYF. The CDR3 bases are TGTGCCAGCAGCTCCATACAGGGTCTCCAATACTTC.

V is TRBV4-1 and J is TRBJ1-2, with D unresolved. The CDR3 has 15 amino acids. CDR1 is MGHRA, CDR2 YSYEKL, per germline. The V end lost 0 bases, the J end lost 2 bases, and 10 bases lay between the germline ends. The CDR3 nucleotides read TGCGCCAGCAGCCAAGAATTGCCCATAAACTATGGCTACACCTTC. This gives the protein CASSQELPINYGYTF.

The V gene is TRBV4-2, the J gene TRBJ2-5; D might be TRBD2 (6 bases). The germline V and J ends were trimmed by 1 base and 5 bases, with 14 bases remaining between them. The CDR3 contains 15 residues. Germline V gene lookup returns CDR1 LGHNA and CDR2 YNFKEQ. CDR3: CASSQGRGERETQYF. The CDR3 DNA follows: TGTGCCAGCAGCCAAGGGAGGGGCGAGCGGGAGACCCAGTACTTC.

The chain is built from TRBV27 and TRBJ1-2, with TRBD1 identical over 7 bases. The CDR3 is 15 residues long. Trimming took 5 bases from V and 4 from J; bases not matched to a gene: 10. CDR1 MNHEY and CDR2 SMNVEV come from the germline V gene (reference sequence). This CDR3 is CASSLRGQGGYGYTF. For the CDR3, the DNA is TGTGCCAGCAGTCTAAGGGGGCAGGGAGGCTATGGCTACACCTTC.

The chain carries TRBV7-9 and TRBJ1-2; D not resolved. CDR1 is SEHNR, CDR2 FQNEAQ, per germline (reference sequence). V lost 1 base and J lost 5, with 11 bases in between. The CDR3 loop spans 14 amino acids. The CDR3: CASSLVSSSYGYTF. The CDR3 DNA is TGTGCCAGCAGCTTAGTCTCATCTTCATATGGCTACACCTTC.

This chain uses TRBV18 with TRBJ1-2; no definite D call. The CDR3 has 14 residues. V was pared by 3 bases and J by 7 bases, with 15 bases between. Germline V lookup: CDR1 KGHSH, CDR2 LQKENI. The CDR3, as DNA: TGTGCCAGCTCACCGACTGCGGAATTAGGTGGCTACACCTTC. It codes for CASSPTAELGGYTF.

In its sample, this clone was seen once. The chain recombines TRBV30 with TRBJ1-2, with a weak D call TRBD1 (6 bases). Germline V gives CDR1 GTSNPN, CDR2 SVGIG (reference sequence). The germline V and J ends were trimmed by 2 bases and 8 bases, with 12 bases remaining between them. The CDR3 extends over 12 amino acids. In nucleotides, the CDR3 is TGTGCCTGGAGTCAGACAGGAAAGGGCTACACCTTC. Protein product: CAWSQTGKGYTF.

The chain has TRBV19 and TRBJ1-6; tentative D call: TRBD1 (5 bases). The V and J ends lost 3 bases and 5 bases respectively, with 11 bases between them. The CDR3 has 15 amino acids. CDR1 is LNHDA and CDR2 is SQIVND in the germline V gene (reference sequence). The DNA for the CDR3 is TGTGCCAGTAGTATTATTTCGGGGGATAATTCACCCCTCCACTTT. Translating gives CASSIISGDNSPLHF. Complete variable domain (other parts from reference TRBV19 and TRBJ1-6): DGGITQSPKYLFRKEGQNVTLSCEQNLNHDAMYWYRQDPGQGLRLIYYSQIVNDFQKGDIAEGYSVSREKKESFPLTVTSAQKNPTAFYLCASSIISGDNSPLHFGNGTRLTVT.

The V gene is TRBV7-2, the J gene TRBJ2-7, with 8 bases identical to TRBD1. The germline gives CDR1 SGHTA, CDR2 FQGNSA. This CDR3 contains 15 residues. Trimming removed 4 bases from V and 2 bases from J; junction bases left unmatched: 7. CDR3 nucleotides: TGTGCCAGCAGCTCCTCCGGGACAGGCCCCTACGAGCAGTACTTC. Translated, it gives CASSSSGTGPYEQYF.

The V gene is TRBV30, the J gene TRBJ1-5; 9 nucleotides align to TRBD1. The CDR3 spans 16 residues. CDR1 is GTSNPN and CDR2 is SVGIG in the germline V gene (reference sequence). Unmatched junction bases numbered 5, after V lost 0 bases and J lost 2 bases. This CDR3 reads CAWSVHRGPGNQPQHF. For the CDR3, the DNA is TGTGCCTGGAGTGTACACAGGGGGCCGGGCAATCAGCCCCAGCATTTT. Based on the CDR3 plus reference TRBV30 and TRBJ1-5, the full variable domain is SQTIHQWPATLVQPVGSPLSLECTVEGTSNPNLYWYRQAAGRGLQLLFYSVGIGQISSEVPQNLSASRPQDRQFILSSKKLLLSDSGFYLCAWSVHRGPGNQPQHFGDGTRLSIL.